The rows below give T cell receptor beta chains drawn from one sample of a study of cytomegalovirus exposure and HLA in healthy donors. Sequencing used immunoSEQ multiplex PCR; TCRdb keeps in-frame clones, though not all of them. The table lists some 80,000 clones, around 78% of them singletons. The sample consisted of PBMCs. The receptors were gathered from a man between 18 and 29 years old in good health and CMV-seropositive. The conserved cysteine and the conserved F or W are not part of the CDR3 here.

len | j_gene | v_gene | CDR3aa
16 | TRBJ2-6 | TRBV1 | TSSRWTSELSGANVLT
13 | TRBJ1-5 | TRBV19 | ASNIEGYSNQPQH
13 | TRBJ2-1 | TRBV21-1 | ASSNLGVAVNEQF
11 | TRBJ1-1 | TRBV18 | ASSLPENTEAF
12 | TRBJ2-1 | TRBV6-5 | ASSLPGLLGEQF
11 | TRBJ1-1 | TRBV5-1 | ASSLGFMSEAF
13 | TRBJ1-3 | TRBV11-2 | ASSSGPSPGNTIY
14 | TRBJ1-1 | TRBV18 | ASSPPMGGQNGEAF
13 | TRBJ2-7 | TRBV4-1 | ASSQGWGQDYEQY
12 | TRBJ1-1 | TRBV7-9 | ASRSTGANTEAF
17 | TRBJ1-5 | TRBV28 | ASSSSEMRQGRGNQPQH
10 | TRBJ2-5 | TRBV5-1 | ASSPGQETQY
15 | TRBJ2-3 | TRBV11-3 | ASSPGLSSGRWDTQY
14 | TRBJ2-5 | TRBV4-1 | ASSQESLLGRETQY
12 | TRBJ2-7 | TRBV10-2 | ASSPGQGPDEQY
16 | TRBJ2-1 | TRBV5-6 | ASSSGSGRGEAYNEQF
13 | TRBJ1-2 | TRBV6-5 | ASLGLLGLNYGYT
13 | TRBJ2-6 | TRBV11-3 | ASSLEASGANVLT
14 | TRBJ2-1 | TRBV7-3 | ASSLLSGSSYNEQF
12 | TRBJ2-1 | TRBV28 | ASETSGRSREQF
14 | TRBJ2-2 | TRBV10-3 | AISETPETNTGELF
12 | TRBJ2-1 | TRBV6-4 | ASSDSGGSDEQF
12 | TRBJ2-5 | TRBV9 | ASSSTSGQETQY
13 | TRBJ2-2 | TRBV7-9 | ASSQLAGDTGELF
18 | TRBJ2-2 | TRBV4-1 | ASSPLSGTSGSPNTGELF
13 | TRBJ1-5 | TRBV6-5 | ASSYSRDAYQPQH
13 | TRBJ2-3 | TRBV4-2 | ASSQLADSTDTQY
12 | TRBJ2-7 | TRBV7-2 | ASTPRQRPYEQY
11 | TRBJ1-2 | TRBV11-2 | ASSLDGGYGYT
11 | TRBJ1-1 | TRBV19 | ASSVEGLREAF
11 | TRBJ1-1 | TRBV6-5 | ASSLRQGAEAF
12 | TRBJ1-5 | TRBV19 | ASRQTGDNQPQH
13 | TRBJ1-1 | TRBV5-4 | ASSLGDRWNTEAF
12 | TRBJ2-3 | TRBV5-1 | ASKSSGRSDTQY
10 | TRBJ2-7 | TRBV28 | ASSSRRVEQY
12 | TRBJ1-1 | TRBV5-1 | ASSFLQGSTEAF
14 | TRBJ1-5 | TRBV2 | ASSEASRRSGQPQH
12 | TRBJ2-7 | TRBV5-1 | ASSLGVAGGPGN
12 | TRBJ2-1 | TRBV28 | ASTSGTSGRLWF
11 | TRBJ2-3 | TRBV27 | ASKRSFVDTQY
11 | TRBJ1-1 | TRBV7-9 | ASSLSSGSEAF